The 8 T cell receptor beta chains below were found in one sample sequenced in a study of Ad26.COV2.S vaccination and SARS-CoV-2 variants. Measured with immunoSEQ multiplex PCR; TCRdb has only the in-frame clones, and not every one. The sample yields roughly 410,000 clones, about four fifths seen once. Documented treatment: roughly 19 received Ad26.COV2.S at low or high dose, single or two shots; 5 received placebo; per-sample allocation not given. Samples were taken on day 63 after the first vaccine or placebo injection. Here the sequenced sample was peripheral blood, taken in a trial of Ad26.COV2.S vaccine versus placebo. These receptor sequences come from a person between 18 and 65 years old who received the Ad26.COV2.S COVID-19 vaccine or a placebo.

This clone came up once. Within the sample, other DNA sequences also encode this same CDR3. The chain joins TRBV30 to TRBJ1-1, with D hard to call. Germline-derived CDR1 and CDR2 are GTSNPN and SVGIG (reference sequence). Trimming took off 0 bases at V and 5 bases at J, with 10 bases between the two ends. The CDR3 loop spans 13 amino acids. The CDR3 bases are TGTGCCTGGAGTGTAGGAGGGAGGACTGAAGCTTTCTTT. It specifies CAWSVGGRTEAFF.

The J gene is TRBJ2-2, the V gene TRBV19; D gene ambiguous. V was clipped by 8 bases and J by 3 bases, with 4 bases between them. The V gene's germline CDR1 is LNHDA and CDR2 SQIVND (reference sequence). This CDR3 region has 11 residues. The CDR3 reads CASEDTGELFF. The CDR3 DNA reads as TGTGCCAGTGAGGACACCGGGGAGCTGTTTTTT.

This clone was seen only once. The V and J genes are TRBV7-2 and TRBJ1-2; no clear D gene. The CDR3 covers 13 residues. Trimming removed 1 base at V and 7 bases at J, with 10 bases between. Looked up from germline, CDR1 is SGHTA and CDR2 is FQGNSA. The CDR3 region is CASSLGVDVGYTF. DNA for the CDR3: TGTGCCAGCAGCTTAGGGGTGGATGTTGGCTACACCTTC.

V gene TRBV19 combines with J gene TRBJ2-3, with D maybe TRBD1 (6 bases). The CDR3 length is 12 residues. Trimming stripped 4 bases from V and 7 bases from J, with 9 bases between. The germline CDR1 and CDR2 sequences are LNHDA and SQIVND (reference sequence). CDR3 nucleotides: TGTGCCAGTAGTAGGGGACATTATACGCAGTATTTT. Its translation: CASSRGHYTQYF.

The J gene is TRBJ2-7, the V gene TRBV3-1 (or the pseudogene TRBV3-2); 9 nucleotides match TRBD1. Germline V gives CDR1 LGHDT, CDR2 YNNKEL (reference sequence). The ends lost 5 bases at V and 4 bases at J; junction bases unmatched: 12. The CDR3 totals 16 residues. The CDR3 DNA follows: TGTGCCAGCAGCTTAAAACCGGGACAGGGAGGGTACGAGCAGTACTTC. This codes for CASSLKPGQGGYEQYF.

This chain joins TRBV5-4 and TRBJ2-3; TRBD2 aligns across 7 bases. The CDR3 runs 19 residues. From germline, CDR1 is SGHNT and CDR2 YYREEE (reference sequence). V was pared by 4 bases and J by 1 base, with 18 bases of the junction left unmatched. Here the CDR3 reads CASSLHAWSRGSRTDTQYF. CDR3 DNA: TGTGCCAGCAGCCTACATGCGTGGTCTCGCGGGAGCCGCACAGATACGCAGTATTTT.

V gene TRBV20-1 combines with J gene TRBJ2-1; TRBD2 matches at 9 bases. The CDR3 runs to 15 residues. In germline, CDR1 is DFQATT, CDR2 SNEGSKA (reference sequence). After removal of 3 bases from V and 2 bases from J, the junction contained 5 bases not matched to a gene. The CDR3, as DNA: TGCAGTGCTAGTCTGGCTAGCGGGACCTACAATGAGCAGTTCTTC. It encodes CSASLASGTYNEQFF.

The chain recombines TRBV12-3 or TRBV12-4 with TRBJ2-3; D is possibly TRBD2 (5 bases). This CDR3 is 12 amino acids long. CDR3 in DNA: TGTGCTACCCGGCGGGCGACAGATACGCAGTATTTT. Amino acid sequence: CATRRATDTQYF.